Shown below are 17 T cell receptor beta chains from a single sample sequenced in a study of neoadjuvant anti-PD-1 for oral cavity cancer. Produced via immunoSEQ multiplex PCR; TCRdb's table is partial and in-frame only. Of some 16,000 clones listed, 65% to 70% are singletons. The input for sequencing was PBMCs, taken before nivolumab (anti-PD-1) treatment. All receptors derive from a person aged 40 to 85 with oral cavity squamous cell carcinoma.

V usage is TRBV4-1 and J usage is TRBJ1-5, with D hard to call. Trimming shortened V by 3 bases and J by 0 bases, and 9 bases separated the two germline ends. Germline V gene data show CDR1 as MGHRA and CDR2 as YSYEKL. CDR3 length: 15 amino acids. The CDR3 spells CASSQTDVSNQPQHF. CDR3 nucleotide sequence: TGCGCCAGCAGCCAGACGGACGTTAGCAATCAGCCCCAGCATTTT.

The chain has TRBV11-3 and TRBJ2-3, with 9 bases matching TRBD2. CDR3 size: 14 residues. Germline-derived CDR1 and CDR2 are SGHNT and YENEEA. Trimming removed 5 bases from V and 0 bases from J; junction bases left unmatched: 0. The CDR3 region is CASSTSGSTDTQYF. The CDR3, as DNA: TGTGCCAGCAGCACTAGCGGGAGCACAGATACGCAGTATTTT.

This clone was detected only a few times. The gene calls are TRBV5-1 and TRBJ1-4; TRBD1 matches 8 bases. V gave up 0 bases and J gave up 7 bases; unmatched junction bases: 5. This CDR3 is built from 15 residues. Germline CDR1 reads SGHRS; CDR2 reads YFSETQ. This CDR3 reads CASSLADRDTEKLFF. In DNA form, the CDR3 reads TGCGCCAGCAGCTTGGCGGACAGGGACACTGAAAAACTGTTTTTT.

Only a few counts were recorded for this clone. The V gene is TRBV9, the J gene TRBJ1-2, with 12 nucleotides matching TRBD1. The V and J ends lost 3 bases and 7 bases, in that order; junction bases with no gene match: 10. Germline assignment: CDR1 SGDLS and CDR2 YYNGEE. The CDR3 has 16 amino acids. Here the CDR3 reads CASSARQGQGAGGYTF. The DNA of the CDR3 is TGTGCCAGCAGCGCACGTCAGGGACAGGGGGCAGGTGGCTACACCTTC.

This chain's CDR3 is CASSSQGALATEAFF. The CDR3 DNA sequence: TGTGCCAGCAGCTCACAGGGGGCGCTTGCCACTGAAGCTTTCTTT. The rearrangement joins TRBV11-2 to TRBJ1-1, with 9 bases matching TRBD1. CDR3 length equals 15 residues. CDR1 and CDR2 from the germline V gene are SGHAT and FQNNGV. Trimming took 4 bases from V and 4 from J; bases not matched to a gene: 7.

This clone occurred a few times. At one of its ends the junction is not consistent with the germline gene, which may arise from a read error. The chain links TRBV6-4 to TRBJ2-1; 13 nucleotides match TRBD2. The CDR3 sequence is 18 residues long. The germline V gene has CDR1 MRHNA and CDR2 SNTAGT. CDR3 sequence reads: CAGSGTSGNRGSYNEQFF. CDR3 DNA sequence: TGTGCCGGCAGCGGGACTAGCGGGAATAGAGGGTCCTACAATGAGCAGTTCTTC.

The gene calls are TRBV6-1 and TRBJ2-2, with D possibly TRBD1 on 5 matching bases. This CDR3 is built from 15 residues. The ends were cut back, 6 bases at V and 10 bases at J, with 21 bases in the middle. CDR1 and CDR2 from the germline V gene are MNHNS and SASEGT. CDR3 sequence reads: CASRDRQFQLPELFF. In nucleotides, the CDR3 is TGTGCCAGCAGGGATCGACAGTTTCAACTACCGGAGCTGTTTTTT.

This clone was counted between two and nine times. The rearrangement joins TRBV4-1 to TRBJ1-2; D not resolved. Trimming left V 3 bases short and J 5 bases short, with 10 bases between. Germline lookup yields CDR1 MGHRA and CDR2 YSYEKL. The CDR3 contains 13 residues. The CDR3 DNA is TGCGCCAGCAGCCAGGCCCAAGGGTATGGCTACACCTTC. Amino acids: CASSQAQGYGYTF.

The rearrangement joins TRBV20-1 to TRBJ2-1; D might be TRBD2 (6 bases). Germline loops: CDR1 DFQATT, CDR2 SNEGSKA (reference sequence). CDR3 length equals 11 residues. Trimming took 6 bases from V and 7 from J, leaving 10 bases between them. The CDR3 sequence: CSAGRGNEQFF. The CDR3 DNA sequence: TGCAGTGCGGGCCGGGGGAATGAGCAGTTCTTC.

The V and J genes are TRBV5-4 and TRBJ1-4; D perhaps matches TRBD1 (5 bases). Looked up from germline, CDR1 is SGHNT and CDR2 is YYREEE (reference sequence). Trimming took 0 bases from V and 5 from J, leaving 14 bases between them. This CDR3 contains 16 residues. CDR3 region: CASSLGGGRENEKLFF. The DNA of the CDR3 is TGTGCCAGCAGCTTGGGGGGCGGCAGGGAGAATGAAAAACTGTTTTTT.

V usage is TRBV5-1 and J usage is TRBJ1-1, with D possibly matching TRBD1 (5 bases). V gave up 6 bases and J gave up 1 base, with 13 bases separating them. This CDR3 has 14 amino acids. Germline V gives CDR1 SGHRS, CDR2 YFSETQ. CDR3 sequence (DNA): TGCGCCAGCATCCTTGGGACCGGGAACACTGAAGCTTTCTTT. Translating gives CASILGTGNTEAFF. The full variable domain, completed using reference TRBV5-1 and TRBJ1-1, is KAGVTQTPRYLIKTRGQQVTLSCSPISGHRSVSWYQQTPGQGLQFLFEYFSETQRNKGNFPGRFSGRQFSNSRSEMNVSTLELGDSALYLCASILGTGNTEAFFGQGTRLTVV.

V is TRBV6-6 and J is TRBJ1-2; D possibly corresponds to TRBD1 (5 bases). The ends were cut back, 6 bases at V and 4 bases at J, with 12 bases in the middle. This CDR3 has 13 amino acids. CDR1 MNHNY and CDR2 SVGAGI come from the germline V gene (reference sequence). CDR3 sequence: CASRTASAYGYTF. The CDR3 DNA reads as TGTGCCAGCAGGACAGCGAGTGCCTATGGCTACACCTTC.

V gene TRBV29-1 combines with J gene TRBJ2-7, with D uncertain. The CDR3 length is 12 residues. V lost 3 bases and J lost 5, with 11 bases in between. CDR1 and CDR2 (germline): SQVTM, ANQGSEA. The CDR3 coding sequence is TGCAGCGTTGAGGTCCCAGTAAACGAGCAGTACTTC. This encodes CSVEVPVNEQYF.

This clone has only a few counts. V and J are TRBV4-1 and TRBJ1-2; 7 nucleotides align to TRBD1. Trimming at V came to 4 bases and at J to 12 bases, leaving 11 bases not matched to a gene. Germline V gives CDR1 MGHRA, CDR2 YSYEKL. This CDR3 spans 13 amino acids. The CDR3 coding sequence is TGCGCCAGCAGCCGCCAGGGGGATGATCTCCACACCTTC. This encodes CASSRQGDDLHTF.

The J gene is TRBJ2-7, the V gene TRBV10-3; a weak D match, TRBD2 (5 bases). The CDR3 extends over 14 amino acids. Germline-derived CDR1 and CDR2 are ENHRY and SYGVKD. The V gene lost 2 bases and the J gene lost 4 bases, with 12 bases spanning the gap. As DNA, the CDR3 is TGTGCCATCAGTGAGGGGAGCAGTGGTTACGAGCAGTACTTC. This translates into CAISEGSSGYEQYF.

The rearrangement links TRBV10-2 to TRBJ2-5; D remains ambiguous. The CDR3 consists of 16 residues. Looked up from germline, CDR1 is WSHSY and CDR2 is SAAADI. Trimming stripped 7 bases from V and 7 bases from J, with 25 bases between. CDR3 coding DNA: TGCGCCAGCATGAACCCCAGGTGGGGTAACGCCGGGACCCAGTACTTC. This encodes CASMNPRWGNAGTQYF.

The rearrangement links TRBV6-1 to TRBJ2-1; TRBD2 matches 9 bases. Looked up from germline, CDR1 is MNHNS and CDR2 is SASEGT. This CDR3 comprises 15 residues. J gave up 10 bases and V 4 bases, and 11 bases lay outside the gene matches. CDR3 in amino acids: CASSVGGTSWYEQFF. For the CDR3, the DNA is TGTGCCAGCAGTGTAGGAGGGACTAGCTGGTACGAGCAGTTCTTC.